The 4 T cell receptor delta chains given below trace back to one sample, sequenced in a study of gamma-delta T cells after stem cell transplantation. TCRdb processed the RT-PCR reads again with the CATT caller. The table shows thousands of delta-chain clones, with around a tenth occurring only once. Sequencing was performed on gamma-delta T cells. These receptor sequences come from a human donor. It is not recorded whose cells these are; they may come from a transplant donor.

A word on this clone: This probably arose from a read error, given a far larger clone one base away. This sample includes further DNA sequences coding for the same CDR3. This chain links TRDV2 with TRDJ1, with 7 bases matching TRDD3. Germline V gene data show CDR1 as GEAIGNYY and CDR2 as EKD. The CDR3 totals 17 residues. As DNA, the CDR3 is TGTGCCTGTGACGAGGCTGGGGGCATCAGGTACACCGATAAACTCATCTTC. This sequence encodes CACDEAGGIRYTDKLIF.

This clone was seen only a few times. The amino acid sequence in TCRdb belongs to a much larger clone and departs from this DNA's translation at residue 11, likely a sequencing read error; the sequence shown is translated from the DNA. The gene calls are TRDV2 and TRDJ3; possible D gene TRDD3, 5 bases. CDR1 and CDR2 from the germline V gene are GEAIGNYY and EKD. The CDR3 has 16 residues. DNA for the CDR3: TGCGCCTGTGACGCCCAGGACTCCTGGGACGCCCGACAGATGTTTTTC. It codes for CACDAQDSWDARQMFF.

This clone occurred a few times. The chain links TRDV2 to TRDJ1, with D possibly TRDD3 on 6 matching bases. With 2 bases removed from V and 0 bases from J, the gap between germline ends came to 6 bases. This CDR3 spans 13 amino acids. Looked up from germline, CDR1 is GEAIGNYY and CDR2 is EKD. In nucleotides, the CDR3 is TGTGCCTGTGACAGGGGATACACCGATAAACTCATCTTT. Amino acids: CACDRGYTDKLIF.

By share of the sample, this clone is medium-sized. In the same sample, other DNA sequences code for this CDR3. The chain links TRDV2 to TRDJ3; 13 bases are a match to TRDD3. J was trimmed by 0 bases and V by 0 bases; bases with no gene match: 7. This CDR3 contains 21 residues. Germline V CDR1 and CDR2: GEAIGNYY, EKD. The CDR3 DNA is TGTGCCTGTGACACCGCTACTGGGGGATACGAACACTCCTGGGACACCCGACAGATGTTTTTC. This encodes CACDTATGGYEHSWDTRQMFF.